This TCR beta chain was observed in a study of blood T cell repertoires in COVID-19. The assay was immunoSEQ multiplex PCR, and TCRdb's table has in-frame clones only and misses some. In the table there are about 65,000 clones, over 85% of which are singletons. The germline V gene encodes CDR1 KGHDR and CDR2 SFDVKD. V gave up 4 bases and J gave up 4 bases; unmatched junction bases: 11. The CDR3 sequence is 18 residues long. The sequencing input was peripheral blood. The receptor's source is a man in his 70s with active COVID-19. The chain uses TRBV24-1 and TRBJ2-3; 12 nucleotides align to TRBD2. This CDR3 is CATSDRGLAGGLADTQYF. For the CDR3, the DNA is TGTGCCACCAGTGACCGAGGGCTAGCGGGGGGGCTCGCAGATACGCAGTATTTT.